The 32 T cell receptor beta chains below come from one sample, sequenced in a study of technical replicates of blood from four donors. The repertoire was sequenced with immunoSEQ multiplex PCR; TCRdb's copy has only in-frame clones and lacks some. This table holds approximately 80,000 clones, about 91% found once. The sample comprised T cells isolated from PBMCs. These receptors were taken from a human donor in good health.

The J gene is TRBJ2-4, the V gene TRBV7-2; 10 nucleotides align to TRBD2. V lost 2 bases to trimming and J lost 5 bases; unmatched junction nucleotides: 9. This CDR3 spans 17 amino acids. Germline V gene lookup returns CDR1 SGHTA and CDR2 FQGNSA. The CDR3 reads CASSLTFSGRPENIQYF. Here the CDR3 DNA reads TGTGCCAGCAGCTTAACCTTTAGCGGGAGGCCCGAAAACATTCAGTACTTC.

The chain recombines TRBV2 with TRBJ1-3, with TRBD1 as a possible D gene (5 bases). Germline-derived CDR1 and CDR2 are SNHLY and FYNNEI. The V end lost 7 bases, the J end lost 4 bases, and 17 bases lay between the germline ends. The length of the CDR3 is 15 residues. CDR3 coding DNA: TGTGCCAGCAATCGGGGGATTGCCTTAGGAAACACCATATATTTT. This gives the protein CASNRGIALGNTIYF.

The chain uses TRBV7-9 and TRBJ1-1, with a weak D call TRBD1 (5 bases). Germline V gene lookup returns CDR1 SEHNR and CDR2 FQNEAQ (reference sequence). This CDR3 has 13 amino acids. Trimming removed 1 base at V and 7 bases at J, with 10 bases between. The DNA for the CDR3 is TGTGCCAGCAGCTTAGTGGTCAGGGTTGAAGCTTTCTTT. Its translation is CASSLVVRVEAFF. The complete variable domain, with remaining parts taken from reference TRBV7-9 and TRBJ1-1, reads DTGVSQNPRHKITKRGQNVTFRCDPISEHNRLYWYRQTLGQGPEFLTYFQNEAQLEKSRLLSDRFSAERPKGSFSTLEIQRTEQGDSAMYLCASSLVVRVEAFFGQGTRLTVV.

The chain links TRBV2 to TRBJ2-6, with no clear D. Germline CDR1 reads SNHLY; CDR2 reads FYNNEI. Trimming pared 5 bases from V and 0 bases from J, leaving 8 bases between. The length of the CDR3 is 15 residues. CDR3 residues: CASSLIPSGANVLTF. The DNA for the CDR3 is TGTGCCAGCAGTCTAATCCCCTCTGGGGCCAACGTCCTGACTTTC.

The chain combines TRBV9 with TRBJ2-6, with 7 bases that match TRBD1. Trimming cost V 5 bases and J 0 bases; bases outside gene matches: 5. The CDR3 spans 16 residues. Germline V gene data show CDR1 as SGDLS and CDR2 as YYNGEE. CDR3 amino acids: CASRDRLDSGANVLTF. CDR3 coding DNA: TGTGCCAGCAGGGACAGGCTCGACTCTGGGGCCAACGTCCTGACTTTC. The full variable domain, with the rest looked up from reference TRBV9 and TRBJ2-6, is DSGVTQTPKHLITATGQRVTLRCSPRSGDLSVYWYQQSLDQGLQFLIQYYNGEERAKGNILERFSAQQFPDLHSELNLSSLELGDSALYFCASRDRLDSGANVLTFGAGSRLTVL.

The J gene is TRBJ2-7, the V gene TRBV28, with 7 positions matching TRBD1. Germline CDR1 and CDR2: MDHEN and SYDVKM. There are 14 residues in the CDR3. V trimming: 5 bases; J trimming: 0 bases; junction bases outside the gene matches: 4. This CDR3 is CASSTGVSSYEQYF. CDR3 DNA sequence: TGTGCCAGCAGTACAGGGGTAAGCTCCTACGAGCAGTACTTC.

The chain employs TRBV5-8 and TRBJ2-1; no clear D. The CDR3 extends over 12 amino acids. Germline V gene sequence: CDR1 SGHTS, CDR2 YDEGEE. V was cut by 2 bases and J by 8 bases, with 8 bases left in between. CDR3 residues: CASSFLEHEQFF. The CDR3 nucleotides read TGTGCCAGCAGCTTTTTGGAGCATGAGCAGTTCTTC. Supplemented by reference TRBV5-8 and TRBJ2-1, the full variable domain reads EAGVTQSPTHLIKTRGQQATLRCSPISGHTSVYWYQQALGLGLQFLLWYDEGEERNRGNFPPRFSGRQFPNYSSELNVNALELEDSALYLCASSFLEHEQFFGPGTRLTVL.

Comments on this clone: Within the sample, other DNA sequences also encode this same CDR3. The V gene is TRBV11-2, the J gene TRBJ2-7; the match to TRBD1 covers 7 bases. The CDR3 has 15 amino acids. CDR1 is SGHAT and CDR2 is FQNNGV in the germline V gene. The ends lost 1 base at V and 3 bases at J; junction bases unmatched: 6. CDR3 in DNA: TGTGCCAGCAGCTTAGGAAGGACAGGCCTCTACGAGCAGTACTTC. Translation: CASSLGRTGLYEQYF.

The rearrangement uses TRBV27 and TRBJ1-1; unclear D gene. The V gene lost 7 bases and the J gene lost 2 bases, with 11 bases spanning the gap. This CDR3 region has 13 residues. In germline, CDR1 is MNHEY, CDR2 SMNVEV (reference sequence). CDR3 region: CASMPGRNTEAFF. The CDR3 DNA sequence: TGTGCCAGCATGCCGGGAAGAAACACTGAAGCTTTCTTT.

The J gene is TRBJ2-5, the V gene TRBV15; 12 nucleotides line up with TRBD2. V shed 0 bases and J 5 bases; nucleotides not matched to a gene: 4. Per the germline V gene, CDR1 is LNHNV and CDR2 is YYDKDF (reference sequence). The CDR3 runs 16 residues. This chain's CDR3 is CATSRDLTSGRETQYF. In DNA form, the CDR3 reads TGTGCCACCAGCAGAGATCTCACTAGCGGGAGGGAGACCCAGTACTTC.

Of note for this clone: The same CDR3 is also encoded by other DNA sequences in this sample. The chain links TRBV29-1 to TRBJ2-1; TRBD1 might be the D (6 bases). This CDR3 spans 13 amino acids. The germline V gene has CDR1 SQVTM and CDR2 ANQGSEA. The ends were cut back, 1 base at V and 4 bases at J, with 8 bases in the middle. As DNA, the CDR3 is TGCAGCGTTGAAGGACAGGTATACAATGAGCAGTTCTTC. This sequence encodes CSVEGQVYNEQFF.

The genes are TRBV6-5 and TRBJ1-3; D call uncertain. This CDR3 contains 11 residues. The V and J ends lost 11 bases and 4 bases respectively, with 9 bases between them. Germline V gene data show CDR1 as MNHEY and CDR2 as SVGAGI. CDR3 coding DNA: TGTGCCGTTCACTCGGGAAACACCATATATTTT. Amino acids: CAVHSGNTIYF.

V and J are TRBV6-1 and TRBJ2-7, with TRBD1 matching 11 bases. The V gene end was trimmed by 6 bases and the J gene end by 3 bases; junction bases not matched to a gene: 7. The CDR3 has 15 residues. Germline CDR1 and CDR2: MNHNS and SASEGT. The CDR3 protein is CASRPKDRGLYEQYF. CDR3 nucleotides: TGTGCCAGCAGACCGAAGGACAGGGGGCTCTACGAGCAGTACTTC.

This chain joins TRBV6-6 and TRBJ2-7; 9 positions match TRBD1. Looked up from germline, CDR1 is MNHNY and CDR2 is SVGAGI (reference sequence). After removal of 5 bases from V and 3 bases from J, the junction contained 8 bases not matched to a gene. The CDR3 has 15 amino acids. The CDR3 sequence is CASSTTGQGIYEQYF. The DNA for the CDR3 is TGTGCCAGCAGTACCACGGGACAGGGAATCTACGAGCAGTACTTC.

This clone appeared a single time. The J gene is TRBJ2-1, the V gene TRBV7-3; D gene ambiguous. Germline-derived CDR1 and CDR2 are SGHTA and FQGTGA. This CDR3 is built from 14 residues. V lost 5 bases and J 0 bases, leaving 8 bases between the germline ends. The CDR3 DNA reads TGTGCCAGCAGCCCCCTTAGCTCCTACAATGAGCAGTTCTTC. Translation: CASSPLSSYNEQFF.

The CDR3 nucleotides are TGTGCCAGCAGCTTCCATGACAGGGGGCTATCCTACGAGCAGTACTTC. The encoded protein is CASSFHDRGLSYEQYF. This chain connects TRBV7-8 to TRBJ2-7; 10 bases line up with TRBD1. V shed 3 bases and J 1 base; nucleotides not matched to a gene: 6. This CDR3 spans 16 amino acids. CDR1 and CDR2 from the germline V gene are SGHVS and FQNEAQ.

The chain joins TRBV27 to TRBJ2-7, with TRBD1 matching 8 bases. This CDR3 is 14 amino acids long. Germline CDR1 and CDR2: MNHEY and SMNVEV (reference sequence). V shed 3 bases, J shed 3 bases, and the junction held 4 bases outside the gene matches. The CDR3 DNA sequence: TGTGCCAGCAGTTTGGGGGACAGGTACTACGAGCAGTACTTC. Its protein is CASSLGDRYYEQYF.

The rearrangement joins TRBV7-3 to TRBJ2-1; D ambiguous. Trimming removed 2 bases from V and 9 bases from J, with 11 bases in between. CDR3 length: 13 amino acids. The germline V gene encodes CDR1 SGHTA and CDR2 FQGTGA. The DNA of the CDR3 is TGTGCCAGCAGCTTAGTTCTAGTAGGTGAGCAGTTCTTC. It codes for CASSLVLVGEQFF.

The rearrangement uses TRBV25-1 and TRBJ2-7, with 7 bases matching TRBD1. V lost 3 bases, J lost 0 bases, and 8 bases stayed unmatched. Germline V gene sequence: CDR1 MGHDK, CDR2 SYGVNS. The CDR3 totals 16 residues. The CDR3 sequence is CASSDARTGPSYEQYF. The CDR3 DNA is TGTGCCAGCAGTGACGCGCGGACAGGCCCCTCCTACGAGCAGTACTTC.

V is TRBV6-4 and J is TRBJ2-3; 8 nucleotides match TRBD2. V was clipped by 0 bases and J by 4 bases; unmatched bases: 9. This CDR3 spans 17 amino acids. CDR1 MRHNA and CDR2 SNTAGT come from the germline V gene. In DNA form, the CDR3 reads TGTGCCAGCAGTGACTCAACTAGCGGAGGGGGGTCAGATACGCAGTATTTT. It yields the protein CASSDSTSGGGSDTQYF.

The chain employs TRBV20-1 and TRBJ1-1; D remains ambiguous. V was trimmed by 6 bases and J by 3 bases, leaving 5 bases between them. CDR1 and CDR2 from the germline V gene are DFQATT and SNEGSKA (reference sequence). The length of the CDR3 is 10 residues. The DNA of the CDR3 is TGCAGTGCCCCAGACACTGAAGCTTTCTTT. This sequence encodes CSAPDTEAFF.

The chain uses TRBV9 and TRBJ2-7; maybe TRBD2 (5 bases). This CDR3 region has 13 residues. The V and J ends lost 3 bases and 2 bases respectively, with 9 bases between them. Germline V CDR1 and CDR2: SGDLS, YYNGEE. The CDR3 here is CASSGRPTYEQYF. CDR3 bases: TGTGCCAGCAGCGGGAGGCCAACCTACGAGCAGTACTTC.

This CDR3 reads CASSLGGTGTDTQYF. The CDR3 DNA follows: TGTGCCAGCAGCTTAGGCGGGACAGGCACAGATACGCAGTATTTT. The V and J genes are TRBV11-2 and TRBJ2-3; D is possibly TRBD1 (7 bases). Germline CDR1 and CDR2: SGHAT and FQNNGV. V gave up 1 base and J gave up 1 base, with 9 bases separating them. This CDR3 has 15 residues.

The CDR3 sequence: CASSSGTVRLLYEKLFF. CDR3 in DNA: TGTGCCAGTAGTTCCGGGACAGTGAGGTTACTTTATGAAAAACTGTTTTTT. The chain carries TRBV19 and TRBJ1-4; 7 bases fit TRBD1. The junction had 15 bases not matched to a gene; V was cut back by 5 bases and J by 6 bases. Per the germline V gene, CDR1 is LNHDA and CDR2 is SQIVND (reference sequence). The CDR3 is 17 residues long.

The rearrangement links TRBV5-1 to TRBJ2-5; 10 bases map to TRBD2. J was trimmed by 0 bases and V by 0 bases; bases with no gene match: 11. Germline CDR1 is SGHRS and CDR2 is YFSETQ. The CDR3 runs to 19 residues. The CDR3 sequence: CASSLGPSGSGRYQETQYF. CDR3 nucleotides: TGCGCCAGCAGCTTGGGGCCCTCGGGTAGCGGGAGGTACCAAGAGACCCAGTACTTC.

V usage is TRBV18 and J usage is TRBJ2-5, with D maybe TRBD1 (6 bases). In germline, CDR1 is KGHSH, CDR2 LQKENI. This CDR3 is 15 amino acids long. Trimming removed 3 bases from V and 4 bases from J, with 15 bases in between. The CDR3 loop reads CASSPRTGLRETQYF. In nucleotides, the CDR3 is TGTGCCAGCTCACCGCGAACAGGGCTTCGAGAGACCCAGTACTTC.

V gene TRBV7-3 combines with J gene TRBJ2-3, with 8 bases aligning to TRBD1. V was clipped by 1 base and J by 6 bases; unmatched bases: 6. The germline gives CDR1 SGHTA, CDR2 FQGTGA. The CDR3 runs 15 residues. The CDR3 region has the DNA TGTGCCAGCAGCTTAAGTCAGGGGGCGTGGGATACGCAGTATTTT. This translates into CASSLSQGAWDTQYF. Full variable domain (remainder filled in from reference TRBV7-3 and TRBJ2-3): GAGVSQTPSNKVTEKGKYVELRCDPISGHTALYWYRQSLGQGPEFLIYFQGTGAADDSGLPNDRFFAVRPEGSVSTLKIQRTERGDSAVYLCASSLSQGAWDTQYFGPGTRLTVL.

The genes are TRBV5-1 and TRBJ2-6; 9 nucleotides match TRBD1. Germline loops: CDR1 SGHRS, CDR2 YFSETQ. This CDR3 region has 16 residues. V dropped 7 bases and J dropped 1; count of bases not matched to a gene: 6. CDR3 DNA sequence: TGCGCCAGCTCAGGACAGGGGTTATCTGGGGCCAACGTCCTGACTTTC. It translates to CASSGQGLSGANVLTF.

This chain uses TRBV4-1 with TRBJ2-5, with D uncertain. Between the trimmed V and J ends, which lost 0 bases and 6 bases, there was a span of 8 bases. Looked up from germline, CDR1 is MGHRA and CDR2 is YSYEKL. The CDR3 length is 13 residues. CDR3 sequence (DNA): TGCGCCAGCAGCCAAGACTTCTTAAAGACCCAGTACTTC. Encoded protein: CASSQDFLKTQYF.

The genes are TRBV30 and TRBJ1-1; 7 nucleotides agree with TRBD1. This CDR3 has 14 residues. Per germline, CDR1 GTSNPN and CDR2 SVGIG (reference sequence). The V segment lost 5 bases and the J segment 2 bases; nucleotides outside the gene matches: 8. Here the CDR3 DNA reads TGTGCCTGGTTACTAGGGACAGCTAACACTGAAGCTTTCTTT. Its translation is CAWLLGTANTEAFF. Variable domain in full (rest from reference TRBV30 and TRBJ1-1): SQTIHQWPATLVQPVGSPLSLECTVEGTSNPNLYWYRQAAGRGLQLLFYSVGIGQISSEVPQNLSASRPQDRQFILSSKKLLLSDSGFYLCAWLLGTANTEAFFGQGTRLTVV.

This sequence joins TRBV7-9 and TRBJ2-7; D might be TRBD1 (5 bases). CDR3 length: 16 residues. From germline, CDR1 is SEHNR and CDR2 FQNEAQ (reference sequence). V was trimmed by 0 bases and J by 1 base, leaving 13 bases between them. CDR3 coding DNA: TGTGCCAGCAGCTTAGCGCTCCACGACAGATCCTACGAGCAGTACTTC. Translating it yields CASSLALHDRSYEQYF.

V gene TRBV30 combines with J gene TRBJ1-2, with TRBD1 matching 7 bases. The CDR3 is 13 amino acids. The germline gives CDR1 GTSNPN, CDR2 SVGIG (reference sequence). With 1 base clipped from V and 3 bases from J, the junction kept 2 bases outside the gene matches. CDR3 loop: CAWSATGYYGYTF. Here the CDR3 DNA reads TGTGCCTGGAGTGCGACAGGGTACTATGGCTACACCTTC.